One and the same sample provided the 26 T cell receptor beta chains below, sequenced in a study of T cell responses to AZD1222 COVID-19 vaccine. Sequencing was performed with immunoSEQ multiplex PCR; in TCRdb, only in-frame clones are kept and a portion is missing. This sample carries roughly 190,000 clones, 80% to 95% of them seen once, and the ten largest clones take around 3.5%. Sample: peripheral blood, taken 28 days after the second AZD1222 dose. The receptors originated from an adult who received the AZD1222 COVID-19 vaccine.

The V call is TRBV30, the J call TRBJ1-6, with D uncertain. V lost 4 bases, J lost 4 bases, and 8 bases lay in between. This CDR3 region has 13 residues. Germline V CDR1 and CDR2: GTSNPN, SVGIG (reference sequence). CDR3 region: CAWTGEYNSPLHF. The CDR3 DNA follows: TGTGCCTGGACCGGGGAGTATAATTCACCCCTCCACTTT.

The V gene is TRBV18, the J gene TRBJ2-2; tentative D call: TRBD1 (6 bases). The CDR3 consists of 15 residues. The V and J ends lost 2 bases and 5 bases respectively, with 12 bases between them. CDR1 is KGHSH and CDR2 is LQKENI in the germline V gene. The CDR3 DNA sequence: TGTGCCAGCTCACCAGAACAGGGATGGACCGGGGAGCTGTTTTTT. It is translated as CASSPEQGWTGELFF.

V usage is TRBV18 and J usage is TRBJ1-2; possible D gene TRBD1, 6 bases. CDR1 and CDR2 from the germline V gene are KGHSH and LQKENI. The CDR3 is 15 residues long. The ends were cut back, 3 bases at V and 2 bases at J, with 13 bases in the middle. The CDR3 loop reads CASSPETGQNYGYTF. The CDR3, as DNA: TGTGCCAGCTCACCCGAGACAGGACAGAACTATGGCTACACCTTC.

The genes are TRBV7-2 and TRBJ2-1, with D unresolved. The germline V gene has CDR1 SGHTA and CDR2 FQGNSA. With 4 bases removed from V and 0 bases from J, the gap between germline ends came to 7 bases. This CDR3 region has 14 residues. CDR3: CASSYRSSYNEQFF. The CDR3 coding sequence is TGTGCCAGCAGCTATAGGAGCTCCTACAATGAGCAGTTCTTC.

This chain connects TRBV19 to TRBJ1-4; D may be TRBD1 (6 bases). Trimming shortened V by 6 bases and J by 2 bases, and 13 bases separated the two germline ends. The CDR3 is made up of 15 amino acids. The germline CDR1 and CDR2 sequences are LNHDA and SQIVND (reference sequence). The CDR3 loop reads CASSPAGATNEKLFF. For the CDR3, the DNA is TGTGCCAGTAGCCCGGCGGGGGCGACTAATGAAAAACTGTTTTTT.

The chain combines TRBV7-2 with TRBJ1-5; 12 bases align to TRBD1. The germline V gene has CDR1 SGHTA and CDR2 FQGNSA. The CDR3 runs 17 residues. The V and J ends lost 1 base and 7 bases, in that order; junction bases with no gene match: 8. The CDR3 DNA is TGTGCCAGCAGCTTAGGATGGGGACAGGGGGCATGGCAGCCCCAGCATTTT. It specifies CASSLGWGQGAWQPQHF.

This sequence joins TRBV6-4 and TRBJ1-6; TRBD1 aligns across 10 bases. The germline gives CDR1 MRHNA, CDR2 SNTAGT. Trimming cost V 4 bases and J 7 bases; bases outside gene matches: 4. The CDR3 covers 15 residues. DNA of the CDR3: TGTGCCAGCAGTGCCTTGGGACAGGGGAATTCACCCCTCCACTTT. Protein: CASSALGQGNSPLHF.

The chain combines TRBV4-1 with TRBJ2-7, with D possibly being TRBD1 (6 bases). The CDR3 length is 17 residues. The germline V gene has CDR1 MGHRA and CDR2 YSYEKL. V was pared by 1 base and J by 9 bases, with 25 bases between. This CDR3 is CASSQVGSGHPAARQYF. CDR3 in DNA: TGCGCCAGCAGCCAAGTAGGATCGGGACACCCAGCGGCTAGGCAGTACTTC.

The V and J genes are TRBV6-2 or TRBV6-3 and TRBJ2-7; no clear D gene. Between the trimmed V and J ends, which lost 5 bases and 4 bases, there was a span of 18 bases. CDR1 is MNHEY, CDR2 SVGEGT, per germline. This CDR3 contains 15 residues. The CDR3 loop is CASSPARSSPYEQYF. Written as DNA, the CDR3 is TGTGCCAGCAGTCCCGCCCGATCGTCTCCGTACGAGCAGTACTTC.

This chain connects TRBV3-1 (or the pseudogene TRBV3-2) to TRBJ2-1, with D maybe TRBD2 (6 bases). Germline V gene data show CDR1 as LGHDT and CDR2 as YNNKEL (reference sequence). The V end was cut by 0 bases, the J end by 14 bases, with 23 bases between. The CDR3 has 16 residues. The CDR3 DNA reads as TGTGCCAGCAGCCAAGATTACCAGCGGGTATCCAATCTTGAGTTCTTC. Its translation is CASSQDYQRVSNLEFF.

The J gene is TRBJ2-1, the V gene TRBV10-3, with D tentatively TRBD1 (6 bases). The ends were cut back, 6 bases at V and 2 bases at J, with 17 bases in the middle. The CDR3 totals 16 residues. Germline loops: CDR1 ENHRY, CDR2 SYGVKD. Written as DNA, the CDR3 is TGTGCCATCAGGAGGTATGGGGGCTTCGCCTACAATGAGCAGTTCTTC. Its translation: CAIRRYGGFAYNEQFF.

The chain employs TRBV6-2 or TRBV6-3 and TRBJ2-7, with TRBD2 matching 10 bases. With V trimmed by 4 bases and J by 2 bases, 5 bases remained unmatched. The CDR3 totals 15 residues. The germline CDR1 and CDR2 sequences are MNHEY and SVGEGT. CDR3 sequence (DNA): TGTGCCAGCAGTTCCTGGACTAGCGGAACCTACGAGCAGTACTTC. The encoded protein is CASSSWTSGTYEQYF.

J is TRBJ2-4 and V is TRBV20-1, with 7 bases aligning to TRBD1. The V and J ends lost 1 base and 12 bases, in that order; junction bases with no gene match: 3. Per the germline V gene, CDR1 is DFQATT and CDR2 is SNEGSKA (reference sequence). CDR3 length equals 11 residues. CDR3 in DNA: TGCAGTGCTAGAGGACAGGGCCCTCAGTACTTC. Protein product: CSARGQGPQYF.

The chain uses TRBV7-2 and TRBJ2-1; tentatively, D is TRBD1 or TRBD2 (5 bases each). Deletions cut 2 bases from V and 6 bases from J, with 14 bases between. The germline V gene has CDR1 SGHTA and CDR2 FQGNSA. The CDR3 consists of 15 residues. CDR3 amino acids: CASSLRGAGTNEQFF. In nucleotides, the CDR3 is TGTGCCAGCAGCTTAAGGGGCGCGGGTACCAATGAGCAGTTCTTC.

The chain joins TRBV27 to TRBJ1-2; 8 bases are a match to TRBD1. The CDR3 extends over 15 amino acids. CDR1 is MNHEY and CDR2 is SMNVEV in the germline V gene (reference sequence). V was pared by 5 bases and J by 6 bases, with 11 bases of the junction left unmatched. The CDR3 region is CASSLTATGGNGYTF. CDR3 DNA: TGTGCCAGCAGTCTAACCGCTACAGGGGGAAATGGCTACACCTTC.

The rearrangement links TRBV27 to TRBJ1-5; tentative D call: TRBD1 (5 bases). Looked up from germline, CDR1 is MNHEY and CDR2 is SMNVEV (reference sequence). V shed 5 bases and J shed 4 bases, with 12 bases lying between them. This CDR3 has 14 residues. The CDR3 DNA reads as TGTGCCAGCAGTCTAACAGGCCCGAATCAGCCCCAGCATTTT. It specifies CASSLTGPNQPQHF.

The rearrangement links TRBV9 to TRBJ1-1; 12 positions match TRBD1. From germline, CDR1 is SGDLS and CDR2 YYNGEE. The CDR3 contains 16 residues. V lost 0 bases, J lost 7 bases, and 7 bases stayed unmatched. CDR3 nucleotide sequence: TGTGCCAGCAGCGTAGGGAGGGACAGGGGGCAGGTTGAAGCTTTCTTT. This sequence encodes CASSVGRDRGQVEAFF. Full variable domain (remainder filled in from reference TRBV9 and TRBJ1-1): DSGVTQTPKHLITATGQRVTLRCSPRSGDLSVYWYQQSLDQGLQFLIQYYNGEERAKGNILERFSAQQFPDLHSELNLSSLELGDSALYFCASSVGRDRGQVEAFFGQGTRLTVV.

This chain uses TRBV3-1 (or the pseudogene TRBV3-2) with TRBJ2-4; TRBD2 agrees at 7 bases. There are 14 residues in the CDR3. The trim removed 4 bases at V and 8 bases at J, leaving 8 bases unmatched. Germline V CDR1 and CDR2: LGHDT, YNNKEL (reference sequence). The CDR3 bases are TGTGCCAGCAGCCCAGCGGGAAAGCGGGACATTCAGTACTTC. Protein sequence: CASSPAGKRDIQYF.

The CDR3 loop reads CASGDRANTEAFF. For the CDR3, the DNA is TGCGCCAGCGGCGACAGAGCCAACACTGAAGCTTTCTTT. The gene calls are TRBV5-1 and TRBJ1-1; TRBD1 is a possible D gene (5 bases). Between the trimmed V and J ends, which lost 7 bases and 2 bases, there was a span of 12 bases. Germline values: CDR1 SGHRS, CDR2 YFSETQ. The CDR3 contains 13 residues.

The V gene is TRBV28, the J gene TRBJ1-2; no clear D gene. CDR3 size: 15 residues. V gave up 5 bases and J gave up 4 bases, with 17 bases separating them. Germline V gene data show CDR1 as MDHEN and CDR2 as SYDVKM. CDR3 DNA sequence: TGTGCCAGCAGTCCCCCCACTCTTTTGGGCTATGGCTACACCTTC. Its protein is CASSPPTLLGYGYTF.

This clone came up a few times. This chain joins TRBV3-1 (or the pseudogene TRBV3-2) and TRBJ1-4; no clear D. Germline assignment: CDR1 LGHDT and CDR2 YNNKEL (reference sequence). Trimming left V 2 bases short and J 2 bases short, with 6 bases between. The CDR3 runs 14 residues. The DNA of the CDR3 is TGTGCCAGCAGCCAAAGTGGGACTAATGAAAAACTGTTTTTT. It specifies CASSQSGTNEKLFF.

The chain combines TRBV2 with TRBJ2-7, with D perhaps matching TRBD2 (5 bases). V lost 2 bases to trimming and J lost 6 bases, with 14 bases between them. The CDR3 covers 14 residues. Germline CDR1 is SNHLY and CDR2 is FYNNEI. CDR3 residues: CASSEIEGGVEQYF. As DNA, the CDR3 is TGTGCCAGCAGTGAAATCGAGGGTGGGGTCGAGCAGTACTTC. Based on the CDR3 plus reference TRBV2 and TRBJ2-7, the full variable domain is EPEVTQTPSHQVTQMGQEVILRCVPISNHLYFYWYRQILGQKVEFLVSFYNNEISEKSEIFDDQFSVERPDGSNFTLKIRSTKLEDSAMYFCASSEIEGGVEQYFGPGTRLTVT.

V and J are TRBV27 and TRBJ2-5; 7 bases agree with TRBD2. V shed 3 bases, J shed 1 base, and the junction held 8 bases outside the gene matches. CDR1 and CDR2 from the germline V gene are MNHEY and SMNVEV (reference sequence). This CDR3 is built from 16 residues. CDR3 DNA sequence: TGTGCCAGCAGTTTTATGGGCACTAGCGCCCAAGAGACCCAGTACTTC. Its protein is CASSFMGTSAQETQYF.

This clone was observed a single time. CDR3 nucleotide sequence: TGCGCCAGCAGCTTGGGGGACGACTCTGGAAACACCATATATTTT. It encodes CASSLGDDSGNTIYF. This rearrangement joins TRBV5-1 to TRBJ1-3; a possible D gene is TRBD1 (5 bases). CDR1 SGHRS and CDR2 YFSETQ come from the germline V gene. Trimming took off 0 bases at V and 0 bases at J, with 7 bases between the two ends. This CDR3 is built from 15 residues. Full variable domain (rest looked up from reference TRBV5-1 and TRBJ1-3): KAGVTQTPRYLIKTRGQQVTLSCSPISGHRSVSWYQQTPGQGLQFLFEYFSETQRNKGNFPGRFSGRQFSNSRSEMNVSTLELGDSALYLCASSLGDDSGNTIYFGEGSWLTVV.

V gene TRBV14 combines with J gene TRBJ2-5; 8 nucleotides match TRBD1. V lost 4 bases and J lost 4; bases outside the gene matches: 11. The germline V gene has CDR1 SGHDN and CDR2 FVKESK. The CDR3 consists of 16 residues. Here the CDR3 reads CASSLGQGSIAETQYF. The CDR3 coding sequence is TGTGCCAGCAGCCTCGGACAGGGTTCTATAGCAGAGACCCAGTACTTC.

This chain joins TRBV6-6 and TRBJ1-1, with D possibly being TRBD1 (5 bases). Germline V gene lookup returns CDR1 MNHNY and CDR2 SVGAGI (reference sequence). The CDR3 has 16 residues. The ends were cut back, 6 bases at V and 1 base at J, with 18 bases in the middle. The CDR3 nucleotides read TGTGCCAGCAGCTCTCCTGGGGGGGATTGGAACACTGAAGCTTTCTTT. The encoded protein is CASSSPGGDWNTEAFF.